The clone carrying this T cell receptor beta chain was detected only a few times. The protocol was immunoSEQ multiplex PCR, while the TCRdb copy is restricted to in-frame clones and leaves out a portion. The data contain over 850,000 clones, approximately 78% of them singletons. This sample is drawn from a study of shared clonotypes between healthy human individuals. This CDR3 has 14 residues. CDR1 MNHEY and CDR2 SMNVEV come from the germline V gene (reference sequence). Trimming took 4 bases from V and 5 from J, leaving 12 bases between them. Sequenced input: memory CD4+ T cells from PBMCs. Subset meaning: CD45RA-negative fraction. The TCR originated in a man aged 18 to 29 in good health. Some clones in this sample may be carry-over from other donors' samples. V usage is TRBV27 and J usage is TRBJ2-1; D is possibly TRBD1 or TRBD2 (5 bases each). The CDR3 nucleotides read TGTGCCAGCAGTTGGGACCAGCGGAACAATGAGCAGTTCTTC. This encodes CASSWDQRNNEQFF.